Listed below are T cell receptor beta chains from one sample, sequenced in a study of blood T cell repertoires in COVID-19. Generated by immunoSEQ multiplex PCR, the TCRdb table keeps only in-frame clones and is missing some. The sample has roughly 140,000 clones; roughly 84% are singletons. The sequencing sample was made of PBMCs or T cells enriched from blood (not recorded which). The receptors come from a woman aged 50 to 60 who had been exposed to COVID-19. The CDR3 runs from the conserved cysteine through the conserved F or W. D genes are given only for firm matches. Expanded clones are given a class, and other clones once, few, many or no size at all.

clone size: -; V gene: TRBV4-1; D gene: TRBD1; J gene: TRBJ1-1; CDR3 DNA: TGCGCCAGCAGCCAAGTGGACAGGGTCGGCACTGAAGCTTTCTTT; CDR3 protein: CASSQVDRVGTEAFF
clone size: once; V gene: TRBV9; D gene: -; J gene: TRBJ2-7; CDR3 DNA: TGTGCCAGCAGCGTAGGAGGACAGACTTACGAGCAGTACTTC; CDR3 protein: CASSVGGQTYEQYF
clone size: -; V gene: TRBV24-1; D gene: -; J gene: TRBJ2-3; CDR3 DNA: TGTGCCACCAGTGATGGACAGCCCGGCACAGATACGCAGTATTTT; CDR3 protein: CATSDGQPGTDTQYF
clone size: -; V gene: TRBV7-2; D gene: -; J gene: TRBJ1-5; CDR3 DNA: TGTGCCAGCAGGTACTCCGGACTGATGAATCAGCCCCAGCATTTT; CDR3 protein: CASRYSGLMNQPQHF
clone size: -; V gene: TRBV5-4; D gene: -; J gene: TRBJ2-7; CDR3 DNA: TGTGCCAGCAAGCCGGCAGGGTCGTACGAGCAGTACTTC; CDR3 protein: CASKPAGSYEQYF
clone size: -; V gene: TRBV12-3/TRBV12-4; D gene: -; J gene: TRBJ1-6; CDR3 DNA: TGTGCCAGCAGTATCACGGTAAATTCACCCCTCCACTTT; CDR3 protein: CASSITVNSPLHF
clone size: -; V gene: TRBV7-2; D gene: TRBD1; J gene: TRBJ2-1; CDR3 DNA: TGTGCCAGCAGCTGGGACAGGGTGCGCAATGAGCAGTTCTTC; CDR3 protein: CASSWDRVRNEQFF
clone size: -; V gene: TRBV4-3; D gene: -; J gene: TRBJ1-6; CDR3 DNA: TGCGCCAGCAGCCAAGAGGGAGGGGCTGGTTCACCCCTCCACTTT; CDR3 protein: CASSQEGGAGSPLHF
clone size: many; V gene: TRBV6-4; D gene: TRBD2; J gene: TRBJ2-1; CDR3 DNA: TGTGCCAGCAGTGATAGCGGGGGGGCAGGTGAGCAGTTCTTC; CDR3 protein: CASSDSGGAGEQFF
clone size: -; V gene: TRBV29-1; D gene: TRBD2; J gene: TRBJ2-1; CDR3 DNA: TGCAGCGTGGGGGGGAGGGTCAATGAGCAGTTCTTC; CDR3 protein: CSVGGRVNEQFF
clone size: -; V gene: TRBV6-5; D gene: TRBD2; J gene: TRBJ2-7; CDR3 DNA: TGTGCCAGCAGTTACTCTCCTGGGACTAGCTACGAGCAGTACTTC; CDR3 protein: CASSYSPGTSYEQYF
clone size: many; V gene: TRBV7-6; D gene: -; J gene: TRBJ2-7; CDR3 DNA: TGTGCCAGCAGCTCCGCCAGGGTCCCCTACGAGCAGTACTTC; CDR3 protein: CASSSARVPYEQYF
clone size: -; V gene: TRBV7-6; D gene: -; J gene: TRBJ1-2; CDR3 DNA: TGTGCCAGCAGCTTAGCGACCCAGGGCCATGGCTACACCTTC; CDR3 protein: CASSLATQGHGYTF
clone size: -; V gene: TRBV30; D gene: TRBD1; J gene: TRBJ1-3; CDR3 DNA: TGTGCCTTTACCAAGGACAGGGTGGCTGGAAACACCATATATTTT; CDR3 protein: CAFTKDRVAGNTIYF
clone size: -; V gene: TRBV10-3; D gene: TRBD1; J gene: TRBJ1-1; CDR3 DNA: TGTGCCATCACACAGACAGGGACGAACACTGAAGCTTTCTTT; CDR3 protein: CAITQTGTNTEAFF
clone size: -; V gene: TRBV2; D gene: TRBD1; J gene: TRBJ2-7; CDR3 DNA: TGTGCCAGCAGTAGGGACGGACAGGCCTACGAGCAGTACTTC; CDR3 protein: CASSRDGQAYEQYF
clone size: -; V gene: TRBV5-8; D gene: -; J gene: TRBJ2-6; CDR3 DNA: TGTGCCAGCAGCTTGTCCGTTTCTGGGGCCAACGTCCTGACTTTC; CDR3 protein: CASSLSVSGANVLTF